This T cell receptor (beta chain) derives from a study of T cells in Graves' hyperthyroidism and ophthalmopathy. Amplified regions were TCR beta CDR3 sequences from RNA transcripts. A set of HTBI primers served as the primers for a first-round RT-PCR of the TCR CDR3. TCRdb re-derived calls from the multiplex PCR reads in MiXCR, one entry per CDR3 protein. Here the sample spans over 350,000 distinct CDR3 sequences, roughly 14% being singletons. This CDR3 is 14 amino acids long. The germline gives CDR1 SNHLY, CDR2 FYNNEI. The V gene end was trimmed by 7 bases and the J gene end by 5 bases; junction bases not matched to a gene: 3.

What was sequenced was blood. The rearrangement uses TRBV2 and TRBJ2-1; 12 bases are shared with TRBD2. The sequence was obtained from a man between 18 and 35 years old with Graves' ophthalmopathy. The CDR3 sequence: CASNGLAGHNEQFF. The CDR3 DNA is TGTGCCAGCAACGGACTAGCGGGACACAATGAGCAGTTCTTC.